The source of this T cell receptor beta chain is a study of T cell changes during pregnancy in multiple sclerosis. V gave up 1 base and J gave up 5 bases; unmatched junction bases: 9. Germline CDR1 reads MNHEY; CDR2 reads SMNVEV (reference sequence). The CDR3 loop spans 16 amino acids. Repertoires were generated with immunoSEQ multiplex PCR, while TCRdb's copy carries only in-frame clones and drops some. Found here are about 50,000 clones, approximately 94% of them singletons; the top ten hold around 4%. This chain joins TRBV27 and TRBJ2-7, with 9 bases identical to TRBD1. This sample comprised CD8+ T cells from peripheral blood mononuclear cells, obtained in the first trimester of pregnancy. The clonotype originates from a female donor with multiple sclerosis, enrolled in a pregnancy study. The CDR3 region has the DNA TGTGCCAGCAGTTTATACCCCGGACAGGGGATGAACGAGCAGTACTTC. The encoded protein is CASSLYPGQGMNEQYF.